This TCR beta chain was sequenced in a study of radiation and T cells in renal cell carcinoma. Study-wide results and limits: Baseline intratumoral clonotype presence is unknown without pretreatment biopsies.

The time point denotes: blood 4 weeks post-SBRT, at nephrectomy. The treatment here: 15 Gy SBRT to primary tumor, nephrectomy 4 weeks later. This clone has only a few counts. Its antigen is undetermined. Sequencing used immunoSEQ multiplex PCR; TCRdb keeps in-frame clones, though not all of them. The table records around 170,000 clones, 88% of them present only once. Source: blood, taken from a patient whose treatment included radiotherapy and nephrectomy. The sequence derives from a woman in her 50s with renal cell carcinoma.

The CDR3 protein is CASRRWTEAFF. The CDR3 region has the DNA TGTGCCAGTAGACGCTGGACCGAAGCTTTCTTT. The V and J genes are TRBV19 and TRBJ1-1; D gene uncertain. This CDR3 contains 11 residues. V was cut by 6 bases and J by 8 bases, with 10 bases left in between. The germline CDR1 and CDR2 sequences are LNHDA and SQIVND (reference sequence).